This TCR beta chain was recorded in a study of OX40 agonist ivuxolimab in advanced cancers. Study context: Three patients had partial responses: one hepatocellular carcinoma, two cutaneous melanoma.

The data were produced by immunoSEQ multiplex PCR, yet TCRdb's version contains in-frame clones alone and is incomplete. The table includes some 69,000 clones, 80% to 95% detected once. Regarding this clone: The antigen remains unidentified.

This CDR3 comprises 12 residues. The V and J ends lost 4 bases and 6 bases respectively, with 6 bases between them. CDR1 is MRHNA and CDR2 is SNTAGT in the germline V gene. Study observations and caveats: More expanded clones were found, on average, in CD8+ than in CD4+ T cells. At 0.1 to 3.0 mg/kg and by week 6, CD4+ and CD8+ T cells in the blood had expanded clonally.

The genes are TRBV6-4 and TRBJ2-2, with D maybe TRBD2 (5 bases). The source of this sequence is an adult with an advanced solid tumor such as melanoma, head and neck, liver or kidney cancer. Here the sequenced sample was CD4+ or CD8+ T cells sorted from blood, taken in a trial of the OX40 agonist ivuxolimab. The CDR3 is CASSARAGELFF. In DNA, the CDR3 is TGTGCCAGCAGTGCGAGGGCCGGGGAGCTGTTTTTT.